This TCR beta chain stems from a study of type 1 regulatory T cells. TCRdb fed the reads into MiXCR, producing one record per CDR3 protein. Of under 85,000 distinct CDR3 sequences in the sample, 49% are singletons; the top ten hold 2% to 2.5%. The table lists this clonotype with a few counts. Its target is not known. The receptor was isolated from a human donor in good health. The sequencing input was cultured non-Tr1 T cells, either the whole culture or a sorted T cell fraction (not recorded which).

CDR3 DNA sequence: TGCGCCAGCAGCTCGGCAGGGTCCACCTATAATTCACCCCTCCACTTT. Amino acids: CASSSAGSTYNSPLHF. The rearrangement links TRBV5-1 to TRBJ1-6; TRBD1 is a possible D gene (5 bases). Trimming cost V 3 bases and J 2 bases, with 12 bases left between them. This CDR3 contains 16 residues. Germline CDR1 and CDR2: SGHRS and YFSETQ. The whole variable domain, filled in from reference TRBV5-1 and TRBJ1-6, reads KAGVTQTPRYLIKTRGQQVTLSCSPISGHRSVSWYQQTPGQGLQFLFEYFSETQRNKGNFPGRFSGRQFSNSRSEMNVSTLELGDSALYLCASSSAGSTYNSPLHFGNGTRLTVT.